Listed below are T cell receptor beta chains from one sample, sequenced in a study of blood T cell repertoires in COVID-19. The method was immunoSEQ multiplex PCR; TCRdb's version includes in-frame clones alone and lacks a portion of them. The sample records 100,000 or so clones, about 85% being singletons. The specimen was peripheral blood. The origin of the receptors is a woman aged 70-85 years with active or convalescent COVID-19. The CDR3 runs from the conserved cysteine through the conserved F or W. Fields, in order: CDR3 length, J gene, clone size, D gene, V gene, CDR3 protein, CDR3 DNA. The D gene is left open where the match is weak. Clone size is given for some rows only: seen once, a few or many times, or a class if the clone is expanded.

17	TRBJ2-2	NA	NA	TRBV4-1	CASSQRRAGANTGELFF	TGCGCCAGCAGCCAACGTAGGGCGGGGGCTAACACCGGGGAGCTGTTTTTT
15	TRBJ1-2	NA	TRBD1	TRBV13	CASSPGQARSYGYTF	TGTGCCAGCAGCCCCGGACAGGCCCGCAGCTATGGCTACACCTTC
14	TRBJ1-5	few	NA	TRBV7-2	CASSIKGSGQPQHF	TGTGCCAGCAGTATAAAGGGAAGCGGCCAGCCCCAGCATTTT
15	TRBJ1-1	NA	NA	TRBV6-5	CASKLQGPGNTEAFF	TGTGCCAGCAAACTACAGGGCCCCGGGAACACTGAAGCTTTCTTT
14	TRBJ2-2	NA	NA	TRBV24-1	CATSTRTNTGELFF	TGTGCCACCAGTACGCGTACGAACACCGGGGAGCTGTTTTTT
15	TRBJ1-1	NA	NA	TRBV19	CASLNLRVGDTEAFF	TGTGCCAGTCTAAATTTGAGGGTGGGCGACACTGAAGCTTTCTTT
13	TRBJ2-5	NA	NA	TRBV5-1	CASSLDGKETQYF	TGCGCCAGCAGCTTGGACGGGAAAGAGACCCAGTACTTC
14	TRBJ2-1	NA	TRBD2	TRBV6-5	CASSYSSGGRVQFF	TGTGCCAGCAGTTACTCGTCTGGTGGGAGGGTGCAGTTCTTC
13	TRBJ2-1	NA	NA	TRBV7-7	CASSLGLINEQFF	TGTGCTAGCAGCTTGGGACTGATCAATGAGCAGTTCTTC
15	TRBJ2-2	NA	TRBD2	TRBV2	CASSPTSGNVGELFF	TGTGCCAGCAGCCCGACTAGCGGGAACGTCGGGGAGCTGTTTTTT
15	TRBJ2-3	NA	TRBD2	TRBV28	CASSFWAGGTDTQYF	TGTGCCAGCAGTTTTTGGGCGGGGGGTACAGATACGCAGTATTTT
15	TRBJ1-5	NA	NA	TRBV5-8	CASSFLPGFNQPQHF	TGTGCCAGCAGCTTCTTACCGGGGTTTAATCAGCCCCAGCATTTT
11	TRBJ2-7	NA	NA	TRBV28	CASFSAYEQYF	TGTGCGAGTTTTTCGGCCTACGAGCAGTACTTC
16	TRBJ2-7	NA	TRBD1	TRBV19	CASSIRGQKSSYEQYF	TGTGCCAGTAGTATTCGGGGACAGAAGAGCTCCTACGAGCAGTACTTC
16	TRBJ2-1	NA	TRBD2	TRBV10-3	CAISVPPSGGAYEQFF	TGTGCCATCAGCGTCCCCCCTAGCGGGGGGGCGTATGAGCAGTTCTTC
14	TRBJ1-1	NA	NA	TRBV28	CASSLIQMNTEAFF	TGTGCCAGCAGTTTAATACAGATGAACACTGAAGCTTTCTTT
17	TRBJ2-4	NA	TRBD1	TRBV24-1	CATSDSQTGVAKNIQYF	TGTGCCACCAGTGATTCCCAGACAGGGGTGGCCAAAAACATTCAGTACTTC
18	TRBJ2-1	NA	TRBD2	TRBV7-2	CASSLEGTSGRFYNEQFF	TGTGCCAGCAGCTTAGAGGGGACTAGCGGGAGGTTCTACAATGAGCAGTTCTTC
15	TRBJ1-4	once	NA	TRBV19	CASSLTGLGGPRLFF	TGTGCCAGTAGTCTGACGGGTTTGGGGGGACCGCGACTGTTTTTT
14	TRBJ1-1	NA	NA	TRBV5-1	CASSFKNMNTEAFF	TGCGCCAGCAGCTTCAAAAACATGAACACTGAAGCTTTCTTT
15	TRBJ2-1	few	TRBD2	TRBV5-1	CASRLGLAGNNEQFF	TGCGCCAGCAGGTTGGGACTAGCGGGGAACAATGAGCAGTTCTTC
17	TRBJ1-3	NA	NA	TRBV19	CASSISETARSGNTIYF	TGTGCCAGTAGTATTTCGGAGACAGCGAGGTCTGGAAACACCATATATTTT
15	TRBJ1-3	NA	NA	TRBV10-3	CAIRSGFFSGNTIYF	TGTGCCATCAGATCAGGGTTTTTCTCTGGAAACACCATATATTTT
17	TRBJ1-1	NA	NA	TRBV7-9	CASSLGIWGRLNTEAFF	TGTGCCAGCAGCTTAGGAATTTGGGGCAGACTGAACACTGAAGCTTTCTTT
14	TRBJ2-7	NA	NA	TRBV2	CASSDHLGVYEQYF	TGTGCCAGCAGTGATCACCTAGGTGTCTACGAGCAGTACTTC
15	TRBJ1-2	NA	TRBD1	TRBV6-5	CASSPFGTGLSGYTF	TGTGCCAGCAGCCCCTTTGGGACAGGTCTTAGTGGCTACACCTTC
15	TRBJ2-7	NA	NA	TRBV19	CASSIVQGSPYEQYF	TGTGCCAGTAGTATAGTCCAGGGGAGCCCCTACGAGCAGTACTTC